This T cell receptor (beta chain) was recorded in a study of blood T cell repertoires in COVID-19. Study as a whole: Whether acute or convalescent, the COVID-19 samples came from the United States, Italy and Spain.

V lost 1 base, J lost 10 bases, and 6 bases stayed unmatched. The CDR3 runs 14 residues. CDR1 and CDR2 from the germline V gene are MGHRA and YSYEKL. The protocol was immunoSEQ multiplex PCR, while the TCRdb copy is restricted to in-frame clones and leaves out a portion. The sample yields just under 250,000 clones, approximately 83% seen once. The receptor comes from a woman under 40 who had recovered from COVID-19. This sequence joins TRBV4-1 and TRBJ2-1; 8 bases align to TRBD1. The sample comprised peripheral blood. The CDR3 DNA reads as TGCGCCAGCAGCCAAGGGCAGGGGGCAGGAGAGCAGTTCTTC. Translation gives CASSQGQGAGEQFF.